This T cell receptor beta chain was sequenced during a study of metastatic and nonmetastatic thyroid tumors. Study findings and constraints: Patients with malignant thyroid tumors reportedly had significantly higher TCR beta diversity than those with benign nodules, in blood and tumor.

There are many counts of this clone. Its antigen is not identified. CDR3 length: 17 residues. Germline CDR1 and CDR2: SGDLS and YYNGEE. The V end was cut by 4 bases, the J end by 0 bases, with 14 bases between. Patients underwent thyroid surgery, and none had received any treatment before it. TCRdb re-called clones via MiXCR from the PCR reads. This sample yields about 13,000 clones, of which approximately 20% are seen a single time; around 11% belongs to the top ten. This chain joins TRBV9 and TRBJ2-6; D call uncertain. The sequence came from a female donor with papillary thyroid cancer or a benign thyroid nodule (not recorded which). Some clones in this sample may be carry-over from other donors' samples. The sequencing input was adjacent normal tissue. The CDR3 sequence: CASSPRILSSGANVLTF. CDR3 sequence (DNA): TGTGCCAGCAGCCCTCGGATTTTAAGCTCTGGGGCCAACGTCCTGACTTTC.